This is a list of T cell receptor beta chains from one sample in a study of T cells and Merkel cell carcinoma outcomes. Using immunoSEQ multiplex PCR, the repertoire was profiled, and TCRdb retains in-frame clones only, with some absent. This table holds more than 6,000 clones, roughly 75% found once. Sequenced sample: tumor tissue from Merkel cell carcinoma. The receptor source for this set is a human donor with Merkel cell carcinoma. Some clones in this sample may be carry-over from other donors' samples. CDR3s include the opening cysteine and the closing phenylalanine or tryptophan.

TRBV10-3 CAISGGGGDYNEQFF
TRBV11-3 CASSLDRGGNEQYF
TRBV7-8 CASSYTGGEQYF
TRBV5-1 CASSLGQGNEQYF
TRBV30 CAWSAYRDRANTEAFF
TRBV6-4 CASSDGTGGTDTQYF
TRBV27 CASSSGTGGAWDEQYF
TRBV6-4 CASRLAGRPTYEQYF
TRBV7-8 CASSFTSRTDTQYF
TRBV10-2 CASRGEGDSNQPQHF
TRBV29-1 CSAFRDGQFF
TRBV19 CASSRYTGELFF
TRBV7-9 CASSPVGTEQYF
TRBV10-3 CAISETSGKYEQYF
TRBV12-2 CAPNRLKKSSYEQYF
TRBV30 CTGGGRTTEAFF
TRBV13 CASSSEGRGDTEAFF
TRBV5-5 CASSFSSRVGETQYF
TRBV2 CASSEPDSLNTDTQYF
TRBV27 CASSRRVPPSYNEQFF
TRBV20-1 CSADQGYEQYF
TRBV10-3 CAISADSGANVLTF